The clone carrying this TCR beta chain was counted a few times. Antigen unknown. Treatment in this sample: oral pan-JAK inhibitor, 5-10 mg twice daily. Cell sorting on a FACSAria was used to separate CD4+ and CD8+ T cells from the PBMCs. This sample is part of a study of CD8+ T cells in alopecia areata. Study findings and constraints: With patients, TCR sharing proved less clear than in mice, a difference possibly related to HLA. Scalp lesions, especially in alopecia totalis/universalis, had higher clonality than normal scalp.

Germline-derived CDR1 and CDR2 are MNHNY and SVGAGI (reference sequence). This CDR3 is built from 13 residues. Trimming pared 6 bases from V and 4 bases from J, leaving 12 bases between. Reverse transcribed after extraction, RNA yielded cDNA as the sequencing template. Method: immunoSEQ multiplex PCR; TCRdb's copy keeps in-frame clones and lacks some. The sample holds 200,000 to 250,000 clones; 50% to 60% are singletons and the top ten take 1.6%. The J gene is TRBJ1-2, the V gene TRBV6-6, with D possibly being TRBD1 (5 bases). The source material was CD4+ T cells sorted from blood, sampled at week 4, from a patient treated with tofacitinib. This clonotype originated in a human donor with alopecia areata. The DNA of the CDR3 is TGTGCCAGCAGCGCTCAGGGAGGCTATGGCTACACCTTC. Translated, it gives CASSAQGGYGYTF.